A selection of T cell receptor beta chains follows, all from one sample in a study of blood T cell repertoires in COVID-19. Method: immunoSEQ multiplex PCR; TCRdb's copy keeps in-frame clones and lacks some. Of 200,000 to 300,000 clones listed, 87% are singletons. Material: peripheral blood. The receptor source for this set is a man aged 55 to 70 who had recovered from COVID-19. CDR3s include the opening cysteine and the closing phenylalanine or tryptophan. Only some rows state a clone size, as once, few, many or a class for expanded clones.

abundance | j_gene | v_gene | CDR3aa
NA | TRBJ1-1 | TRBV6-5 | CASRGLNTEAFF
few | TRBJ2-2 | TRBV14 | CASSQALGAGNTGELFF
NA | TRBJ1-1 | TRBV7-8 | CASIFRAGWRTEAFF
NA | TRBJ2-3 | TRBV29-1 | CSVEGRGGRTDTQYF
NA | TRBJ1-2 | TRBV4-1 | CASSPNPGTGGPVGYTF
NA | TRBJ2-7 | TRBV19 | CASSTRQFSYEQYF
NA | TRBJ1-1 | TRBV19 | CASSILGAGEAFF
once | TRBJ2-3 | TRBV19 | CASSIISGGPSTDTQYF
NA | TRBJ2-5 | TRBV27 | CASSIRAKETQYF
NA | TRBJ2-3 | TRBV11-2 | CASSLDGLASF
NA | TRBJ2-3 | TRBV12-3/TRBV12-4 | CASSLFPDTQYF
NA | TRBJ2-7 | TRBV27 | CASSLSRGGGEQYF
NA | TRBJ2-1 | TRBV5-1 | CASSLEYATRRNEQFF
NA | TRBJ2-7 | TRBV5-1 | CASSLHSSGLTYEQYF
NA | TRBJ1-6 | TRBV27 | CASSLRRPRALAEYNSPLHF
NA | TRBJ1-2 | TRBV9 | CASSAIQGAGGYTF
NA | TRBJ2-3 | TRBV3-1/TRBV3-2 | CASSQDLARGQDTQYF
NA | TRBJ1-5 | TRBV4-1 | CASSQEGTGPNQPQHF
NA | TRBJ1-2 | TRBV7-6 | CASSLASGYGYTF
NA | TRBJ2-1 | TRBV24-1 | CATSDFQRGGRHEQFF
NA | TRBJ2-5 | TRBV6-6 | CASRPVGTGETQYF
NA | TRBJ2-4 | TRBV2 | CASSEGGSLAKNIQYF
NA | TRBJ1-6 | TRBV10-1 | CASSDLPGQSNSPLHF
NA | TRBJ2-3 | TRBV3-1/TRBV3-2 | CASSHPGMATDTQYF
NA | TRBJ2-6 | TRBV9 | CASSVRPGQEISGANVLTF
once | TRBJ2-7 | TRBV6-5 | CASRGQGTYEQYF
once | TRBJ2-3 | TRBV5-1 | CASSLASGGNTDTQYF
NA | TRBJ2-3 | TRBV3-1/TRBV3-2 | CASSPRSGGGVLYLDTQYF
NA | TRBJ2-3 | TRBV2 | CASRTSGVRDTQYF
NA | TRBJ2-5 | TRBV4-1 | CASSQSFYGGGGGTQYF
NA | TRBJ2-1 | TRBV6-6 | CASSYLEQGASEQFF
NA | TRBJ1-5 | TRBV28 | CASQPGIAGNQPQHF
NA | TRBJ2-3 | TRBV5-4 | CASSKGLVTDTQYF
NA | TRBJ2-1 | TRBV7-9 | CASSLPSGGGNEQFF
NA | TRBJ1-5 | TRBV4-1 | CASSQEFNPGQPQHF
NA | TRBJ1-2 | TRBV5-5 | CASSLAGIVGYTF
once | TRBJ2-3 | TRBV19 | CASSRTSGGRASGTDTQYF
NA | TRBJ2-7 | TRBV6-5 | CASRAGLLKRDEQYF
many | TRBJ1-6 | TRBV6-1 | CASSERPRPLHF
once | TRBJ2-3 | TRBV28 | CASSPPGVGTDTQYF
NA | TRBJ2-1 | TRBV5-1 | CASSLGLLEQFF
NA | TRBJ2-2 | TRBV9 | CASSVELATGELFF
few | TRBJ1-2 | TRBV6-1 | CASSDLIYGYTF
NA | TRBJ2-1 | TRBV5-1 | CASSLPTSGGPSTEQFF
NA | TRBJ1-1 | TRBV7-9 | CASSRGQGAISEAFF
NA | TRBJ2-2 | TRBV3-1/TRBV3-2 | CASSHTGRGKTGELFF
NA | TRBJ2-3 | TRBV20-1 | CSASSASGSDTQYF
NA | TRBJ1-1 | TRBV11-2 | CASSRRGFGTEAFF